This TCR beta chain was recorded in a study of blood T cells in healthy people across ages. Study findings and constraints: Roughly linearly, TCR beta diversity per million T cells fell as age increased.

On this clonotype: Its antigen remains unknown.

The ends were cut back, 3 bases at V and 8 bases at J, with 9 bases in the middle. The CDR3 length is 12 residues. CDR1 and CDR2 from the germline V gene are SGHRS and YFSETQ. Then a second PCR, running about 7 to 11 cycles, was carried out with a sample-barcoded 5' primer and a J-beta primer mix. Tagging of each cDNA molecule was performed by a template-switch adaptor with 12 random nucleotides. One entry per CDR3 protein results from TCRdb running MiXCR on the 5' RACE reads. The sample yields fewer than 900,000 distinct CDR3 sequences, approximately 35% seen once. The receptor was isolated from a man in his late teens or twenties in good health. Sequences were obtained from blood. This chain uses TRBV5-1 with TRBJ2-1; no definite D call. The CDR3 region is CASSSEPHEQFF. Here the CDR3 DNA reads TGCGCCAGCAGCTCGGAGCCCCATGAGCAGTTCTTC.